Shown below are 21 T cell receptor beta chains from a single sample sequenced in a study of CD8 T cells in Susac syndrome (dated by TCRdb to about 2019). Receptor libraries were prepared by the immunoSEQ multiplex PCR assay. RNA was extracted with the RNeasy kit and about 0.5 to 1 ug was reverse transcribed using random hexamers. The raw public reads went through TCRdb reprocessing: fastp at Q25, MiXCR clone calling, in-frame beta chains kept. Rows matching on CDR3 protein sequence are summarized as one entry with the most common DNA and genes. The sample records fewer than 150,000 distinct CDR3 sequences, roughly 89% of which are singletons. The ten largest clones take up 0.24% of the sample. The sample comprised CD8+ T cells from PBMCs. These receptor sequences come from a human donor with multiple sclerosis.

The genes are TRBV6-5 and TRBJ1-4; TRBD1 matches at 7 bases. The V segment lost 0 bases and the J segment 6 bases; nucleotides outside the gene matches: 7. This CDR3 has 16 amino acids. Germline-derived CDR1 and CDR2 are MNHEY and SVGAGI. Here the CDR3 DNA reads TGTGCCAGCAGTTACTCGATTAGGGGGACAGATGAAAAACTGTTTTTT. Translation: CASSYSIRGTDEKLFF.

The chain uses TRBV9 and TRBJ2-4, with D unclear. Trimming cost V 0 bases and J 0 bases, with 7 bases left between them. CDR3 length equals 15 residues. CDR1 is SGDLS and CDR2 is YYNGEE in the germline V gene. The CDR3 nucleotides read TGTGCCAGCAGCGTAGCCGTGCTAGCCAAAAACATTCAGTACTTC. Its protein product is CASSVAVLAKNIQYF.

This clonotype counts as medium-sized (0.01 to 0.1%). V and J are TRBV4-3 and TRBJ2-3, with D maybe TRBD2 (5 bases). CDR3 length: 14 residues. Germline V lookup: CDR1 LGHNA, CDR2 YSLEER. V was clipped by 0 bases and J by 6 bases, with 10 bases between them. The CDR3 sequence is CASSQDRSGDTQYF. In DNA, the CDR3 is TGCGCCAGCAGCCAAGATAGAAGCGGCGATACGCAGTATTTT.

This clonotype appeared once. The CDR3, as DNA: TGTGCCAGCAGCTCCAATGGGAGCGGGAGTAGTCGAGATACGCAGTATTTT. Its protein is CASSSNGSGSSRDTQYF. This chain uses TRBV12-1 with TRBJ2-3; TRBD2 reflects the table's D call only, with no check against the DNA. TRBV12-1 constitutes a pseudogene. There are 17 residues in the CDR3.

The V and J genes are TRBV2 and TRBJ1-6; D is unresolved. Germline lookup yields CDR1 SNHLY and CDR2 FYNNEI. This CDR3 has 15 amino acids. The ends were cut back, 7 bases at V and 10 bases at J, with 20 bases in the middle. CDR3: CASTVPQDLGSPLHF. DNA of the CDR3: TGTGCCAGCACCGTACCCCAGGACTTAGGGTCACCCCTCCACTTT.

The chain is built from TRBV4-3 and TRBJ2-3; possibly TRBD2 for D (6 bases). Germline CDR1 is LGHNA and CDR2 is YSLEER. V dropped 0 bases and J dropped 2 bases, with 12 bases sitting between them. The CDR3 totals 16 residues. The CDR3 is CASSQDTSRSTDTQYF. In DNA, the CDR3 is TGCGCCAGCAGCCAAGATACTAGCAGATCCACAGATACGCAGTATTTT.

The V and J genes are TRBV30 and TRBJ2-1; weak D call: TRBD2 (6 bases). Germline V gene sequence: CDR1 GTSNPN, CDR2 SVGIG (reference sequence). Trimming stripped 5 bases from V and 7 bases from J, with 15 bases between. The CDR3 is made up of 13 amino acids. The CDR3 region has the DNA TGTGCCTGGCAGGGACTCGACGAGAATGAGCAGTTCTTC. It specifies CAWQGLDENEQFF.

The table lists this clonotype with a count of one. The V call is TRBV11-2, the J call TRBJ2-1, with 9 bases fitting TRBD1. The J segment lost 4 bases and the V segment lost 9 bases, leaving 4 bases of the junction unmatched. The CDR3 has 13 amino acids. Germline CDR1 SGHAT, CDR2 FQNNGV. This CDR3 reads CASGGTGYNEQFF. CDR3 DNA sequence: TGTGCCAGTGGGGGGACAGGGTACAATGAGCAGTTCTTC.

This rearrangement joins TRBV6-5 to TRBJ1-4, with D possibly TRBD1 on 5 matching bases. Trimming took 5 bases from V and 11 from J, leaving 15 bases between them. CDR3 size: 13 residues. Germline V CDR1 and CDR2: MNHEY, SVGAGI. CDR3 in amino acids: CASSQGVMGKLFF. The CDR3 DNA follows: TGTGCCAGCAGTCAGGGAGTAATGGGGAAACTGTTTTTT.

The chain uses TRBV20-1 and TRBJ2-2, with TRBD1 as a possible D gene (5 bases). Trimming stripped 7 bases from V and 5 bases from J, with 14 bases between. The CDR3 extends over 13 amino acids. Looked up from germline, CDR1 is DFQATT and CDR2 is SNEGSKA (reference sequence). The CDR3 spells CSVEAGWTGELFF. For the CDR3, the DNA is TGCAGTGTCGAGGCAGGGTGGACCGGGGAGCTGTTTTTT.

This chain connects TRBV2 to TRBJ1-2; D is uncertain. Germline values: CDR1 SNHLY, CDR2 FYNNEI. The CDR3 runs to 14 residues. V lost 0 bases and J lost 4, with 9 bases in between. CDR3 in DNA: TGTGCCAGCAGTGAAGCTCGGTGGTCCTATGGCTACACCTTC. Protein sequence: CASSEARWSYGYTF.

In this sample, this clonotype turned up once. The CDR3 protein is CASSVTIATPSDNEQFF. CDR3 in DNA: TGTGCCAGCAGTGTTACTATAGCTACACCTTCCGACAATGAGCAGTTCTTC. The genes are TRBV21-1 and TRBJ2-1. TRBV21-1 is recorded as a pseudogene. This CDR3 spans 17 amino acids.

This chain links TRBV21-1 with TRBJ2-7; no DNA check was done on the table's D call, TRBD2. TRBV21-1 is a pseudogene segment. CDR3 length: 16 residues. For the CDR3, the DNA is TGTGCCAGCAGCAAAGCGCGGAGAGCGGGAGAATACGAGCAGTACTTC. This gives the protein CASSKARRAGEYEQYF.

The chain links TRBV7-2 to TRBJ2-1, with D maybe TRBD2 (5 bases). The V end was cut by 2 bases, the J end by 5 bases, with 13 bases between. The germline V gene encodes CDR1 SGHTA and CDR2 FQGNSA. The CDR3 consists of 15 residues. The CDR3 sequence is CASSLFVAPNNEQFF. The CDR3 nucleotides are TGTGCCAGCAGCTTATTCGTAGCGCCCAACAATGAGCAGTTCTTC.

In DNA, the CDR3 is TGTGCTAGTGGCCCACTGAGCTCCTACAATGAGCAGTTCTTC. Its translation: CASGPLSSYNEQFF. The chain carries TRBV12-5 and TRBJ2-1; D gene uncertain. Per germline, CDR1 LGHNT and CDR2 FRNRAP. The CDR3 contains 14 residues. Trimming took 6 bases from V and 0 from J, leaving 9 bases between them.

The CDR3 DNA follows: TGTGCCAGCAGCTTAGAGGGGTTGAATGAGCAGTTCTTC. It encodes CASSLEGLNEQFF. This chain joins TRBV5-6 and TRBJ2-1; perhaps D is TRBD1 or TRBD2 (5 bases each). The CDR3 is 13 amino acids. CDR1 is SGHDT, CDR2 YYEEEE, per germline. V lost 2 bases to trimming and J lost 7 bases, with 10 bases between them.

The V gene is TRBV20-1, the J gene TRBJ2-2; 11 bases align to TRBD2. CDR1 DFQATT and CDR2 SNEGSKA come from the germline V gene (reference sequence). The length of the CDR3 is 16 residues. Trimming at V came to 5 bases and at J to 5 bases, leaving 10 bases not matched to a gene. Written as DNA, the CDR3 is TGCAGTGCTCTGAGCTACTTAGCGGGAGGGACCGGGGAGCTGTTTTTT. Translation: CSALSYLAGGTGELFF.

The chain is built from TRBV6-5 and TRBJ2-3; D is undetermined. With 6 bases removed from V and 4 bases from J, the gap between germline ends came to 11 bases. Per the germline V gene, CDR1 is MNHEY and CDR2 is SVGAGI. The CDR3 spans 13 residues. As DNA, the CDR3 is TGTGCCAGCAGATTCAAGGGATCAGATACGCAGTATTTT. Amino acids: CASRFKGSDTQYF.

This CDR3 reads CATSGGAYTEAFF. The CDR3 region has the DNA TGTGCCACCTCCGGGGGGGCGTACACTGAAGCTTTCTTT. The gene calls are TRBV6-5 and TRBJ1-1; weak D call: TRBD1 (6 bases). Germline V gene data show CDR1 as MNHEY and CDR2 as SVGAGI. The CDR3 extends over 13 amino acids. With 10 bases removed from V and 3 bases from J, the gap between germline ends came to 15 bases.

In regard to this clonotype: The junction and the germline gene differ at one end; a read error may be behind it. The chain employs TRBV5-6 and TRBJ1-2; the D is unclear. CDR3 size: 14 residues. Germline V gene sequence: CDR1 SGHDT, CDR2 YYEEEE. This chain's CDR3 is CASRAGLAYYGYTF. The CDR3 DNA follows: TGTGCCAGCAGAGCCGGTTTAGCCTACTACGGCTACACCTTC.

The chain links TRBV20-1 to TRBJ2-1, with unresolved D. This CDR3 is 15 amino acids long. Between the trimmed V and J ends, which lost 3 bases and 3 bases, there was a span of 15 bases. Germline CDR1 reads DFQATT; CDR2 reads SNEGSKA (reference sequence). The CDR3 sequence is CSARGLSELYNEQFF. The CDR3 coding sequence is TGCAGTGCTAGGGGTTTAAGCGAGCTCTACAATGAGCAGTTCTTC.